The 24 T cell receptor beta chains listed next were all sequenced from one sample in a study of T cell changes during pregnancy in multiple sclerosis. Assay used: immunoSEQ multiplex PCR; TCRdb lists only in-frame clones, some missing. This sample has about 54,000 clones; more than 85% occur once, and the top ten carry approximately 1.2%. Here the sequenced sample was peripheral blood, taken after pregnancy. The receptors stem from a female donor in good health, enrolled as a control in a pregnancy study.

This chain connects TRBV11-2 to TRBJ2-5, with 11 positions matching TRBD2. V trimming: 2 bases; J trimming: 5 bases; junction bases outside the gene matches: 7. Germline values: CDR1 SGHAT, CDR2 FQNNGV. The CDR3 extends over 16 amino acids. The CDR3 region is CASSLNSGRARETQYF. The CDR3, as DNA: TGTGCCAGCAGCTTAAATAGCGGGAGGGCCCGTGAGACCCAGTACTTC.

The chain uses TRBV6-4 and TRBJ1-3; D remains ambiguous. This CDR3 is 13 amino acids long. The germline CDR1 and CDR2 sequences are MRHNA and SNTAGT. The germline V and J ends were trimmed by 5 bases and 4 bases, with 9 bases remaining between them. Here the CDR3 reads CASSLVPGNTIYF. The CDR3, as DNA: TGTGCCAGCAGTTTAGTCCCAGGAAACACCATATATTTT.

The J gene is TRBJ2-2, the V gene TRBV7-6; 7 nucleotides align to TRBD2. The V segment lost 5 bases and the J segment 4 bases; nucleotides outside the gene matches: 4. Germline V lookup: CDR1 SGHVS, CDR2 FNYEAQ. This CDR3 contains 14 residues. Written as DNA, the CDR3 is TGTGCCAGCAGCCTACCTAGCGGCACCGGGGAGCTGTTTTTT. Amino acids: CASSLPSGTGELFF.

The V call is TRBV5-8, the J call TRBJ1-2; D remains ambiguous. The CDR3 has 14 residues. The germline V and J ends were trimmed by 4 bases and 4 bases, with 14 bases remaining between them. The germline V gene has CDR1 SGHTS and CDR2 YDEGEE. The DNA for the CDR3 is TGTGCCAGCAGCCCCCGGACTCTTCCCTATGGCTACACCTTC. This gives the protein CASSPRTLPYGYTF. The variable domain in full, completed from reference TRBV5-8 and TRBJ1-2, reads EAGVTQSPTHLIKTRGQQATLRCSPISGHTSVYWYQQALGLGLQFLLWYDEGEERNRGNFPPRFSGRQFPNYSSELNVNALELEDSALYLCASSPRTLPYGYTFGSGTRLTVV.

The rearrangement uses TRBV6-4 and TRBJ2-2; 13 bases map to TRBD2. The CDR3 spans 17 residues. The ends lost 4 bases at V and 4 bases at J; junction bases unmatched: 6. Germline V gene lookup returns CDR1 MRHNA and CDR2 SNTAGT. The CDR3 bases are TGTGCCAGCAGTGTACTAGCGGGAGGGCCAGTCACCGGGGAGCTGTTTTTT. Its protein product is CASSVLAGGPVTGELFF.

The V and J genes are TRBV30 and TRBJ1-5, with a tentative D call TRBD1 (5 bases). Trimming took off 4 bases at V and 1 base at J, with 11 bases between the two ends. CDR3 size: 14 residues. Looked up from germline, CDR1 is GTSNPN and CDR2 is SVGIG (reference sequence). CDR3 amino acids: CAWTGLGSNQPQHF. CDR3 coding DNA: TGTGCCTGGACGGGACTGGGAAGCAATCAGCCCCAGCATTTT.

The rearrangement links TRBV19 to TRBJ1-6; D possibly corresponds to TRBD1 (6 bases). CDR3 length equals 17 residues. Germline assignment: CDR1 LNHDA and CDR2 SQIVND (reference sequence). V was pared by 5 bases and J by 0 bases, with 14 bases between. The DNA of the CDR3 is TGTGCCAGTAGTCTTACAGGGACGAGCTCCTATAATTCACCCCTCCACTTT. This sequence encodes CASSLTGTSSYNSPLHF.

J is TRBJ1-1 and V is TRBV2; a possible D gene is TRBD1 (5 bases). The germline gives CDR1 SNHLY, CDR2 FYNNEI. V shed 10 bases and J shed 0 bases, with 12 bases lying between them. The CDR3 is 13 amino acids. CDR3 region: CANNQGLNTEAFF. Written as DNA, the CDR3 is TGTGCCAATAATCAGGGTTTGAACACTGAAGCTTTCTTT.

This sequence joins TRBV19 and TRBJ1-5; D gene uncertain. V shed 7 bases and J shed 2 bases, with 12 bases lying between them. The germline gives CDR1 LNHDA, CDR2 SQIVND (reference sequence). The CDR3 runs 14 residues. CDR3 in amino acids: CASIPRAGNQPQHF. The CDR3 region has the DNA TGTGCCAGTATCCCGAGGGCTGGCAATCAGCCCCAGCATTTT. The full variable domain, with the rest looked up from reference TRBV19 and TRBJ1-5, is DGGITQSPKYLFRKEGQNVTLSCEQNLNHDAMYWYRQDPGQGLRLIYYSQIVNDFQKGDIAEGYSVSREKKESFPLTVTSAQKNPTAFYLCASIPRAGNQPQHFGDGTRLSIL.

The chain has TRBV6-4 and TRBJ2-7; TRBD2 is a possible D gene (7 bases). Germline V gene lookup returns CDR1 MRHNA and CDR2 SNTAGT. Trimming left V 6 bases short and J 2 bases short, with 14 bases between. CDR3 length: 14 amino acids. The chain's CDR3 is CASRRGGSAYEQYF. The CDR3 DNA sequence: TGTGCCAGCAGGAGGGGGGGGTCCGCCTACGAGCAGTACTTC.

This rearrangement joins TRBV5-1 to TRBJ2-7; 13 bases line up with TRBD2. With 0 bases clipped from V and 3 bases from J, the junction kept 3 bases outside the gene matches. The germline gives CDR1 SGHRS, CDR2 YFSETQ. There are 16 residues in the CDR3. The CDR3 coding sequence is TGCGCCAGCAGCTTGGCGGGACTAGCGGGGATCTACGAGCAGTACTTC. Translation: CASSLAGLAGIYEQYF.

The chain joins TRBV18 to TRBJ2-1; 13 bases align to TRBD2. The trim removed 3 bases at V and 10 bases at J, leaving 3 bases unmatched. The CDR3 sequence is 14 residues long. The V gene's germline CDR1 is KGHSH and CDR2 LQKENI. CDR3 coding DNA: TGTGCCAGCTCACCTCCGACTAGCGGGGGGGAGCAGTTCTTC. This sequence encodes CASSPPTSGGEQFF.

V is TRBV15 and J is TRBJ2-2; 8 bases are a match to TRBD1. CDR1 LNHNV and CDR2 YYDKDF come from the germline V gene (reference sequence). V lost 6 bases and J lost 3; bases outside the gene matches: 6. This CDR3 is built from 15 residues. The chain's CDR3 is CATRSDREDTGELFF. In DNA, the CDR3 is TGTGCCACCAGGTCGGACAGGGAAGACACCGGGGAGCTGTTTTTT.

The chain employs TRBV6-5 and TRBJ2-2; D may be TRBD2 (7 bases). V was shortened by 7 bases and J by 6 bases, with 18 bases between the two germline ends. The germline CDR1 and CDR2 sequences are MNHEY and SVGAGI. The CDR3 contains 15 residues. CDR3 loop: CASTRRGRGAGELFF. CDR3 in DNA: TGTGCCAGCACTAGGAGGGGGAGGGGGGCCGGGGAGCTGTTTTTT.

Points on this clone: A junction boundary mismatches the germline segment, possibly from a read error. The V gene is TRBV19, the J gene TRBJ1-1; the D gene is possibly TRBD1 (5 bases). CDR3 size: 13 residues. In germline, CDR1 is LNHDA, CDR2 SQIVND (reference sequence). CDR3 in amino acids: CASSIGVGTEVFF. The CDR3 DNA follows: TGTGCCAGTAGTATCGGGGTAGGGACTGAAGTTTTCTTT.

DNA for the CDR3: TGTGCCAGCTCAGGTTACGGGGACACCGGGGAGCTGTTTTTT. This gives the protein CASSGYGDTGELFF. The chain carries TRBV6-1 and TRBJ2-2; TRBD2 is a possible D gene (5 bases). The CDR3 length is 14 residues. With 8 bases removed from V and 3 bases from J, the gap between germline ends came to 13 bases. Germline lookup yields CDR1 MNHNS and CDR2 SASEGT.

The J gene is TRBJ2-1, the V gene TRBV30; a weak D match, TRBD2 (6 bases). CDR1 is GTSNPN and CDR2 is SVGIG in the germline V gene (reference sequence). The CDR3 loop spans 13 amino acids. Trimming removed 4 bases at V and 0 bases at J, with 7 bases between. CDR3 bases: TGTGCCTGGACTAGCGACTCCTACAATGAGCAGTTCTTC. Translating gives CAWTSDSYNEQFF.

The V gene is TRBV4-3, the J gene TRBJ2-1; possibly TRBD2 for D (7 bases). This CDR3 region has 15 residues. The ends were cut back, 1 base at V and 8 bases at J, with 15 bases in the middle. The germline V gene has CDR1 LGHNA and CDR2 YSLEER. The CDR3 DNA sequence: TGCGCCAGCAGCCAAGCGGCGGGGGCCCGGGATGAGCAGTTCTTC. Its translation is CASSQAAGARDEQFF.

The chain links TRBV6-5 to TRBJ1-1; D is perhaps TRBD1 (5 bases). CDR3 length equals 14 residues. V gave up 7 bases and J gave up 1 base, with 13 bases separating them. CDR1 and CDR2 from the germline V gene are MNHEY and SVGAGI. CDR3 loop: CASIRDGGNTEAFF. DNA of the CDR3: TGTGCCAGCATTCGGGACGGGGGGAACACTGAAGCTTTCTTT.

This sequence joins TRBV27 and TRBJ2-1, with D maybe TRBD2 (6 bases). The germline V and J ends were trimmed by 3 bases and 0 bases, with 12 bases remaining between them. The CDR3 length is 16 residues. CDR1 MNHEY and CDR2 SMNVEV come from the germline V gene (reference sequence). CDR3 in DNA: TGTGCCAGCAGTTTTTTGGAGGGCCTCTCCTACAATGAGCAGTTCTTC. Its protein product is CASSFLEGLSYNEQFF.

CDR3 loop: CASSEASGGSTDTQYF. CDR3 nucleotides: TGTGCCAGCAGTGAGGCTAGCGGGGGAAGCACAGATACGCAGTATTTT. The V call is TRBV6-4, the J call TRBJ2-3; 10 bases are a match to TRBD2. The ends lost 3 bases at V and 0 bases at J; junction bases unmatched: 3. The CDR3 contains 16 residues. Germline lookup yields CDR1 MRHNA and CDR2 SNTAGT.

V is TRBV2 and J is TRBJ2-5; D might be TRBD2 (5 bases). Germline V gene lookup returns CDR1 SNHLY and CDR2 FYNNEI. This CDR3 contains 13 residues. The V end was cut by 3 bases, the J end by 5 bases, with 10 bases between. For the CDR3, the DNA is TGTGCCAGCAGTGACCGTGGGGAGGAGACCCAGTACTTC. Its protein product is CASSDRGEETQYF.

This chain connects TRBV2 to TRBJ2-2; D gene uncertain. The CDR3 extends over 12 amino acids. Germline V gene sequence: CDR1 SNHLY, CDR2 FYNNEI. V was pared by 5 bases and J by 3 bases, with 4 bases between. The CDR3: CASSRDTGELFF. CDR3 bases: TGTGCCAGCAGTCGGGACACCGGGGAGCTGTTTTTT.

This sequence joins TRBV28 and TRBJ1-1, with 7 bases that match TRBD1. The V gene's germline CDR1 is MDHEN and CDR2 SYDVKM. The CDR3 loop spans 15 amino acids. V gave up 4 bases and J gave up 6 bases; unmatched junction bases: 11. In nucleotides, the CDR3 is TGTGCCAGCAGTTCCATACAGGGGTGGAGGGCTGAAGCTTTCTTT. Translating it yields CASSSIQGWRAEAFF.